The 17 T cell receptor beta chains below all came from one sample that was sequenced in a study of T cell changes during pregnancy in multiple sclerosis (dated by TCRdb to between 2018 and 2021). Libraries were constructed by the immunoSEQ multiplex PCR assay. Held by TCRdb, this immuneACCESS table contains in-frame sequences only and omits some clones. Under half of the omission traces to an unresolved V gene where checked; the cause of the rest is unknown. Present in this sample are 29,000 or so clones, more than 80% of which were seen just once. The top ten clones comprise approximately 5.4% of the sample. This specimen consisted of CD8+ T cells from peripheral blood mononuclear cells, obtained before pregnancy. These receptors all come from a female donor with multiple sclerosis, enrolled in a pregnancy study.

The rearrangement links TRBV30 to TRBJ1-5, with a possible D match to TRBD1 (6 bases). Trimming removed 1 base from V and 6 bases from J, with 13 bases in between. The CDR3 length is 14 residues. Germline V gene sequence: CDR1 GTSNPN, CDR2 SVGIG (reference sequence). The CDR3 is CAWSGGQGFQPQHF. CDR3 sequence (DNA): TGTGCCTGGAGTGGGGGGCAGGGGTTTCAGCCCCAGCATTTT.

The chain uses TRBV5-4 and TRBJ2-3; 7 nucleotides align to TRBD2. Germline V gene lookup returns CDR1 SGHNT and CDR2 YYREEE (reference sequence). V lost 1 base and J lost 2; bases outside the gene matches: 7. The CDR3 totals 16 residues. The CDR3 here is CASSLPSGDSTDTQYF. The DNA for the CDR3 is TGTGCCAGCAGCTTGCCGAGCGGGGATTCCACAGATACGCAGTATTTT.

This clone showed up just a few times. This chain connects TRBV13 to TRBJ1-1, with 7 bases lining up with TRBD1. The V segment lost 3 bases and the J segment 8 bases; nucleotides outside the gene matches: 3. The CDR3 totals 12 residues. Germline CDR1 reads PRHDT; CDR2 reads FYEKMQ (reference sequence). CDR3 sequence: CASSLYRGEAFF. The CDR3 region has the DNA TGTGCCAGCAGCTTGTACAGGGGAGAAGCTTTCTTT.

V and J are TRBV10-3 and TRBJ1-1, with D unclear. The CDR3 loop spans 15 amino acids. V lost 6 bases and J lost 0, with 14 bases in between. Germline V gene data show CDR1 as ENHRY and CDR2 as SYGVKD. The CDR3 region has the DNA TGTGCCATCAGCGTCTCGACATCCATGAACACTGAAGCTTTCTTT. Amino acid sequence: CAISVSTSMNTEAFF.

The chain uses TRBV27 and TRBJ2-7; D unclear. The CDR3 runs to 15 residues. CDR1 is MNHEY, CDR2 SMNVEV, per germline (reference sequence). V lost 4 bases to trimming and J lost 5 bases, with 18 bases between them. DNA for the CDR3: TGTGCCAGCAGTTCCCCAGGAATCCGCCTGGACGAGCAGTACTTC. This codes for CASSSPGIRLDEQYF.

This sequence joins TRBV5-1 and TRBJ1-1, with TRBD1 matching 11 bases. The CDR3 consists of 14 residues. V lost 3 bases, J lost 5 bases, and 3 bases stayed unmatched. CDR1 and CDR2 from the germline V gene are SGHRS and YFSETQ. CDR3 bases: TGCGCCAGCAGCTCGGACAGGGGGCGGACTGAAGCTTTCTTT. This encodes CASSSDRGRTEAFF.

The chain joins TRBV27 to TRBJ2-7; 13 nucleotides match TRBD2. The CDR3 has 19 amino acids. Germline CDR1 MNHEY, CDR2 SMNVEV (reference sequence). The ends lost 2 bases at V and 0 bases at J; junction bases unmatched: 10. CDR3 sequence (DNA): TGTGCCAGCAGTTTAACGTCACTAGCGGGAGGGCGCAGCTCCTACGAGCAGTACTTC. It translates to CASSLTSLAGGRSSYEQYF.

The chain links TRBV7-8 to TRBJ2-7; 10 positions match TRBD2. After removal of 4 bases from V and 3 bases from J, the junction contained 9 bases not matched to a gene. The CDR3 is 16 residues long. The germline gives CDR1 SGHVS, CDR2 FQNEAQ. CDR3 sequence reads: CASSSTRLAGSYEQYF. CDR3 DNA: TGTGCCAGCAGCTCAACGAGACTAGCGGGCAGCTACGAGCAGTACTTC.

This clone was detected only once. CDR3 loop: CASSKQGQGQPQHF. CDR3 DNA: TGTGCCAGTAGTAAGCAGGGGCAGGGCCAGCCCCAGCATTTT. The chain uses TRBV19 and TRBJ1-5; a weak D match, TRBD1 (6 bases). The germline V and J ends were trimmed by 4 bases and 7 bases, with 14 bases remaining between them. The CDR3 totals 14 residues. CDR1 is LNHDA and CDR2 is SQIVND in the germline V gene (reference sequence).

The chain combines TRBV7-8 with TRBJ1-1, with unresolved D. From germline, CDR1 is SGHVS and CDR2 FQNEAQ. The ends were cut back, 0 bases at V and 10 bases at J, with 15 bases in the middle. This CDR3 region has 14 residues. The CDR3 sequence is CASSLAPLENGAFF. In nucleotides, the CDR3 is TGTGCCAGCAGCTTAGCCCCTTTAGAGAACGGAGCTTTCTTT.

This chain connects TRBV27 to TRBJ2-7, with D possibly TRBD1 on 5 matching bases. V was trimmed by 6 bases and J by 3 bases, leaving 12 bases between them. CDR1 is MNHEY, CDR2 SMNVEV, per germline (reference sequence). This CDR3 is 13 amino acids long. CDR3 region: CASRGLGDYEQYF. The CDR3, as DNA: TGTGCCAGCAGGGGGCTTGGGGACTACGAGCAGTACTTC.

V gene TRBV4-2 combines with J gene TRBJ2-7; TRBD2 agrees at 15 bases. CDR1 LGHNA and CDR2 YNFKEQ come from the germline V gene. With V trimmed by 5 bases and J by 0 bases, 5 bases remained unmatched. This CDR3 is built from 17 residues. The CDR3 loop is CASSSWGLAGGSYEQYF. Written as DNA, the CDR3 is TGTGCCAGCAGCTCCTGGGGACTAGCGGGAGGCTCCTACGAGCAGTACTTC.

CDR3 coding DNA: TGCAGCGTTGAATTCCTACCCGGGACAGGGGAAGGTCTTGGCTATGGCTACACCTTC. Protein sequence: CSVEFLPGTGEGLGYGYTF. V is TRBV29-1 and J is TRBJ1-2; 10 positions match TRBD1. Germline V gene lookup returns CDR1 SQVTM and CDR2 ANQGSEA. The V gene end was trimmed by 2 bases and the J gene end by 4 bases; junction bases not matched to a gene: 19. This CDR3 has 19 residues. Looking up the rest from reference TRBV29-1 and TRBJ1-2 gives the full variable domain: SAVISQKPSRDICQRGTSLTIQCQVDSQVTMMFWYRQQPGQSLTLIATANQGSEATYESGFVIDKFPISRPNLTFSTLTVSNMSPEDSSIYLCSVEFLPGTGEGLGYGYTFGSGTRLTVV.

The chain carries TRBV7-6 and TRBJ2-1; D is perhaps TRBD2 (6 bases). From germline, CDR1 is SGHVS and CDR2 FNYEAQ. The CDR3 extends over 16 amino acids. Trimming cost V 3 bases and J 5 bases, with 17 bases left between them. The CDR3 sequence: CASSLEGFRRDNEQFF. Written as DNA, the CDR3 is TGTGCCAGCAGCTTGGAGGGGTTCAGGAGAGACAATGAGCAGTTCTTC.

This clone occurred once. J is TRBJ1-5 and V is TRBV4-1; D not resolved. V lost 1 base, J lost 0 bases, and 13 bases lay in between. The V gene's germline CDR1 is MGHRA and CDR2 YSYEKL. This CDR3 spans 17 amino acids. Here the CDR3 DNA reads TGCGCCAGCAGCCAAGCTGGAGAGATATATAGCAATCAGCCCCAGCATTTT. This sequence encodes CASSQAGEIYSNQPQHF.

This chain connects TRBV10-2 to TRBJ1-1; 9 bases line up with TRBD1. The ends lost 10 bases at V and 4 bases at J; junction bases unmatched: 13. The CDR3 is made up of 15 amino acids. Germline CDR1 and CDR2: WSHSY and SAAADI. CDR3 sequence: CATGQGSPGSTEAFF. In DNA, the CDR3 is TGCGCCACCGGACAGGGGTCTCCGGGGAGCACTGAAGCTTTCTTT.

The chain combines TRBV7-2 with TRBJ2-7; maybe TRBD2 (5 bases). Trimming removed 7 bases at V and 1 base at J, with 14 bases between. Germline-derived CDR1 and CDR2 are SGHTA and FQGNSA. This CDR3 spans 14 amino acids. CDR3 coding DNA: TGTGCCAGCAACCCATCGGGGAGTTCCTACGAGCAGTACTTC. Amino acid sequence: CASNPSGSSYEQYF.